The present T cell receptor beta chain was sequenced within a study of CD8 T cells in ankylosing spondylitis listed by TCRdb under 2017. Regarding the research as a whole: The study profiled T cell receptor beta repertoires in healthy donors and ankylosing spondylitis patients to find disease-linked TCR variants. The full study cohort comprised 20 to 25 ankylosing spondylitis patients and some 100 healthy donors. Peripheral blood was sampled, and synovial fluid was additionally collected from ankylosing spondylitis patients.

V is cut by 10 bases and J by 0 bases, and the space between the germline ends is 16 bases. Based on the germline V gene, the CDR1 and CDR2 sequences are ENHRY and SYGVKD. The CDR3, cysteine through phenylalanine, is 15 amino acids long. The DNA shown is the 45-base CDR3, in frame from base 1. General conclusions and limits of the study: The disease-linked clones showed a CD8+ phenotype and occurred at relatively low frequencies in peripheral blood. Significant enrichment of the disease-linked clones was reported in matched synovial fluid samples from ankylosing spondylitis patients. A TCR beta motif of seven or eight highly homologous amino acid variants appeared characteristic of blood from ankylosing spondylitis patients. Some motif variants had previously been reported in the synovial fluid and blood of reactive arthritis patients, which suggests shared mechanisms of disease initiation.

This clonotype was observed a handful of times. What this receptor recognizes is not known. Within one base of it there is no much larger clone, and no base qualities were kept. Instrument on record: Illumina HiSeq 2500. TCR beta libraries were prepared by quantitative 5'-RACE with molecular barcodes. The authors processed their data as follows. A new computational method, built on a probabilistic model of VDJ rearrangement, was used to identify disease-linked TCR variants. TCRdb's own reprocessing of the public reads used fastp at Q25 and MiXCR and kept productive beta chains. Rows with one shared CDR3 protein collapse into an entry with the most common genes and DNA. TCRdb's processing, not the study's, gives the V and J calls here. Present in this sample are roughly 250,000 distinct CDR3 sequences, less than 10% of which were seen just once. The ten largest clonotypes hold about 6.5% of the sample.

Sequenced material: blood, either unsorted or a sorted T cell fraction (not recorded which). This receptor was taken from a male donor with ankylosing spondylitis or in good health (not recorded which). The rearranged chain carries TRBV10-3 and TRBJ1-3, with the D gene not confidently named. The sequenced DNA is TGTGCCACTAACTCACTTCCGAACTCTGGAAACACCATATATTTT. It is translated as CATNSLPNSGNTIYF.